These 11 T cell receptor beta chains originate from one sample sequenced in a study of OX40 agonist ivuxolimab in advanced cancers. TCRdb's table, derived via immunoSEQ multiplex PCR, lists solely in-frame clones and lacks some. The sample records around 100,000 clones, approximately 90% being singletons. This sample comprised CD4+ or CD8+ T cells sorted from blood, obtained in a trial of the OX40 agonist ivuxolimab. The receptor source for this set is an adult with an advanced solid tumor such as melanoma, head and neck, liver or kidney cancer.

The J gene is TRBJ1-1, the V gene TRBV7-2; tentatively, D is TRBD1 (5 bases). The germline V gene encodes CDR1 SGHTA and CDR2 FQGNSA. V gave up 5 bases and J gave up 2 bases, with 12 bases separating them. The length of the CDR3 is 14 residues. This chain's CDR3 is CASSIGTHNTEAFF. The DNA of the CDR3 is TGTGCCAGCAGCATCGGGACGCACAACACTGAAGCTTTCTTT.

This clone was observed a single time. Different DNA sequences within this sample yield the same CDR3. The chain combines TRBV28 with TRBJ1-2; 8 nucleotides line up with TRBD1. The germline CDR1 and CDR2 sequences are MDHEN and SYDVKM. The CDR3 consists of 13 residues. V lost 5 bases to trimming and J lost 5 bases; unmatched junction nucleotides: 4. CDR3 protein: CASSLGQGYGYTF. The CDR3 DNA reads as TGTGCCAGCAGTCTAGGACAGGGATATGGCTACACCTTC.

A word on this clone: The same CDR3 also results from other DNA sequences found in this sample. The V and J genes are TRBV18 and TRBJ1-5; TRBD1 is a possible D gene (6 bases). The CDR3 spans 13 residues. Germline CDR1 KGHSH, CDR2 LQKENI. Between the trimmed V and J ends, which lost 3 bases and 4 bases, there was a span of 7 bases. The CDR3 reads CASSPQGNQPQHF. CDR3 DNA sequence: TGTGCCAGCTCACCTCAGGGGAATCAGCCCCAGCATTTT.

The V call is TRBV6-6, the J call TRBJ2-7; D not resolved. Germline assignment: CDR1 MNHNY and CDR2 SVGAGI (reference sequence). The length of the CDR3 is 11 residues. V dropped 5 bases and J dropped 3 bases, with 5 bases sitting between them. CDR3 protein: CASSAGYEQYF. The CDR3 DNA is TGTGCCAGCAGTGCCGGCTACGAGCAGTACTTC.

This clone was counted once. The chain carries TRBV18 and TRBJ2-5; TRBD2 aligns across 10 bases. This CDR3 has 16 amino acids. The V gene end was trimmed by 0 bases and the J gene end by 5 bases; junction bases not matched to a gene: 6. Germline loops: CDR1 KGHSH, CDR2 LQKENI. CDR3 nucleotides: TGTGCCAGCTCACCACCACTAGCGGGATTGGAGGAGACCCAGTACTTC. Its protein is CASSPPLAGLEETQYF.

The chain recombines TRBV6-5 with TRBJ2-1, with D uncertain. Trimming stripped 4 bases from V and 2 bases from J, with 12 bases between. The CDR3 totals 15 residues. In germline, CDR1 is MNHEY, CDR2 SVGAGI. The CDR3 reads CASSFRLTAYNEQFF. The CDR3 DNA sequence: TGTGCCAGCAGTTTCCGGCTGACGGCCTACAATGAGCAGTTCTTC.

The chain couples TRBV6-1 to TRBJ1-5; a possible D gene is TRBD1 (6 bases). This CDR3 contains 14 residues. Germline assignment: CDR1 MNHNS and CDR2 SASEGT. The V end lost 3 bases, the J end lost 3 bases, and 9 bases lay between the germline ends. The CDR3 protein is CASSETGINQPQHF. CDR3 coding DNA: TGTGCCAGCAGTGAGACAGGTATCAATCAGCCCCAGCATTTT.

This rearrangement joins TRBV11-3 to TRBJ2-7, with a possible D match to TRBD2 (5 bases). The CDR3 consists of 15 residues. Germline loops: CDR1 SGHNT, CDR2 YENEEA. V was clipped by 1 base and J by 4 bases, with 14 bases between them. CDR3 coding DNA: TGTGCCAGCAGCTTAGGAGGTGACTATGATTACGAGCAGTACTTC. Translated, it gives CASSLGGDYDYEQYF. Together with reference TRBV11-3 and TRBJ2-7, the CDR3 gives the full variable domain: EAGVVQSPRYKIIEKKQPVAFWCNPISGHNTLYWYLQNLGQGPELLIRYENEEAVDDSQLPKDRFSAERLKGVDSTLKIQPAELGDSAVYLCASSLGGDYDYEQYFGPGTRLTVT.

This clone was seen more than once but under ten times. The CDR3 coding sequence is TGTGCCAGCAGAGATAACGGTGAGCAGTTCTTC. Protein product: CASRDNGEQFF. The J gene is TRBJ2-1, the V gene TRBV2; D is ambiguous. V was trimmed by 6 bases and J by 9 bases, leaving 9 bases between them. CDR3 length: 11 amino acids. CDR1 and CDR2 from the germline V gene are SNHLY and FYNNEI.

In DNA, the CDR3 is TGCAGCGTTGCCCGACAGGATACGACGACTGAAGCTTTCTTT. Encoded protein: CSVARQDTTTEAFF. The genes are TRBV29-1 and TRBJ1-1, with D maybe TRBD1 (6 bases). The CDR3 runs 14 residues. CDR1 and CDR2 from the germline V gene are SQVTM and ANQGSEA. V was pared by 4 bases and J by 5 bases, with 17 bases between.

V is TRBV27 and J is TRBJ2-7; D is perhaps TRBD1 (7 bases). The CDR3 contains 20 residues. V was shortened by 5 bases and J by 6 bases, with 35 bases between the two germline ends. Per germline, CDR1 MNHEY and CDR2 SMNVEV (reference sequence). CDR3 coding DNA: TGTGCCAGCAGTCCCTTTAGGCCGGGACAGCGCCATGAGAGGGGACTCGAGCAGTACTTC. It encodes CASSPFRPGQRHERGLEQYF.